This TCR beta chain emerged from a study of cytomegalovirus exposure and HLA in healthy donors. Study-wide findings and caveats: Many donors shared some public TCRs, even though most TCR sequences were rare.

Repertoires were generated with immunoSEQ multiplex PCR, while TCRdb's copy carries only in-frame clones and drops some. The table records about 250,000 clones, roughly nine tenths of them present only once. A note on this clone: Its cognate antigen is unknown.

Germline V gene lookup returns CDR1 ENHRY and CDR2 SYGVKD. The CDR3 runs to 14 residues. The ends were cut back, 8 bases at V and 0 bases at J, with 10 bases in the middle. The chain links TRBV10-3 to TRBJ2-2; no firm D call. The receptor's source is a man aged 18 to 35 in good health and CMV-seropositive. The sample taken for sequencing was PBMCs. CDR3 protein: CAIGQVTNTGELFF. CDR3 nucleotides: TGTGCCATCGGTCAGGTAACGAACACCGGGGAGCTGTTTTTT.